Listed below are T cell receptor beta chains from one sample, sequenced in a study of tumor-infiltrating lymphocytes in localized non-small cell lung cancer. Assay: immunoSEQ multiplex PCR; the TCRdb copy retains only in-frame clones and omits some. This table has about 3,000 clones, around 48% appearing once. The material sequenced was uninvolved lung tissue not adjacent to the tumor. Every receptor here comes from a human donor with non-small cell lung cancer. The CDR3 runs from the conserved cysteine through the conserved F or W. Each record gives: CDR3 protein, CDR3 DNA, clone size, V gene, J gene, D gene. The D gene is left open where the match is weak. Expanded clones are given a class, and other clones once, few, many or no size at all.

CDR3aa: CASSLEGQGANGYTF
CDR3nt: TGCGCCAGCAGCTTGGAGGGACAGGGGGCTAATGGCTACACCTTC
abundance: -
v_gene: TRBV5-1
j_gene: TRBJ1-2
d_gene: TRBD1

CDR3aa: CAWSSTGEGGYTF
CDR3nt: TGTGCCTGGAGCTCGACAGGGGAAGGGGGCTACACCTTC
abundance: -
v_gene: TRBV30
j_gene: TRBJ1-2
d_gene: TRBD1

CDR3aa: CAISDGRGSGYGYTF
CDR3nt: TGTGCCATCAGTGACGGCAGGGGATCGGGATATGGCTACACCTTC
abundance: -
v_gene: TRBV10-3
j_gene: TRBJ1-2
d_gene: -

CDR3aa: CAWRDRGLGAFF
CDR3nt: TGTGCCTGGAGAGATCGAGGGCTGGGGGCTTTCTTT
abundance: few
v_gene: TRBV30
j_gene: TRBJ1-1
d_gene: -

CDR3aa: CASSLGQGEETQYF
CDR3nt: TGTGCCAGTAGTCTAGGACAGGGTGAAGAGACCCAGTACTTC
abundance: -
v_gene: TRBV19
j_gene: TRBJ2-5
d_gene: TRBD1

CDR3aa: CASSEHSGQETQYF
CDR3nt: TGTGCCAGCAGCGAACATAGCGGCCAAGAGACCCAGTACTTC
abundance: -
v_gene: TRBV7-2
j_gene: TRBJ2-5
d_gene: -

CDR3aa: CASSLGGGPSYEQYF
CDR3nt: TGTGCCAGCAGCCTTGGGGGCGGGCCTTCCTACGAGCAGTACTTC
abundance: -
v_gene: TRBV5-6
j_gene: TRBJ2-7
d_gene: -

CDR3aa: CASSWREPSYNEQFF
CDR3nt: TGTGCCAGCAGTTGGCGGGAGCCCTCCTACAATGAGCAGTTCTTC
abundance: -
v_gene: TRBV27
j_gene: TRBJ2-1
d_gene: TRBD2

CDR3aa: CASGLPRDRRPPYEQYF
CDR3nt: TGTGCTAGTGGTTTACCTAGAGACAGGCGACCTCCCTACGAGCAGTACTTC
abundance: -
v_gene: TRBV12-5
j_gene: TRBJ2-7
d_gene: -

CDR3aa: CASSQDAALAGGYNEQFF
CDR3nt: TGCGCCAGCAGCCAAGATGCAGCGCTAGCGGGGGGCTACAATGAGCAGTTCTTC
abundance: -
v_gene: TRBV4-3
j_gene: TRBJ2-1
d_gene: TRBD2

CDR3aa: CASSPDLGWTNTEAFF
CDR3nt: TGTGCCAGCAGCCCGGACCTTGGTTGGACGAACACTGAAGCTTTCTTT
abundance: few
v_gene: TRBV5-6
j_gene: TRBJ1-1
d_gene: -

CDR3aa: CASSPTSEQNIQYF
CDR3nt: TGTGCCAGCAGTCCCACTAGCGAACAAAACATTCAGTACTTC
abundance: once
v_gene: TRBV6-6
j_gene: TRBJ2-4
d_gene: TRBD2

CDR3aa: CASSFPMRNEQFF
CDR3nt: TGTGCCAGCAGTTTTCCGATGAGGAATGAGCAGTTCTTC
abundance: -
v_gene: TRBV28
j_gene: TRBJ2-1
d_gene: -

CDR3aa: CASSLAYTLPTRELFF
CDR3nt: TGTGCCAGCAGCTTGGCCTACACCCTCCCCACCCGGGAGCTGTTTTTT
abundance: few
v_gene: TRBV5-5
j_gene: TRBJ2-2
d_gene: -

CDR3aa: CASSLTPLAGVRETQYF
CDR3nt: TGTGCCAGCAGCTTAACACCGCTAGCGGGAGTTCGGGAGACCCAGTACTTC
abundance: once
v_gene: TRBV7-3
j_gene: TRBJ2-5
d_gene: TRBD2

CDR3aa: CASSVFSGNYNEQFF
CDR3nt: TGTGCCAGCAGCGTCTTTAGCGGAAACTACAATGAGCAGTTCTTC
abundance: -
v_gene: TRBV9
j_gene: TRBJ2-1
d_gene: -

CDR3aa: CASSLVSIAAEQYF
CDR3nt: TGTGCCAGCAGCTTAGTCAGTATAGCGGCCGAGCAGTACTTC
abundance: -
v_gene: TRBV7-2
j_gene: TRBJ2-7
d_gene: -

CDR3aa: CASGTGGRDTQYF
CDR3nt: TGTGCCAGCGGAACGGGGGGTCGAGATACGCAGTATTTT
abundance: -
v_gene: TRBV28
j_gene: TRBJ2-3
d_gene: TRBD2

CDR3aa: CASSAPGAALSRTQYF
CDR3nt: TGTGCCAGCAGCGCCCCCGGAGCGGCGCTTAGTCGGACCCAGTACTTC
abundance: -
v_gene: TRBV13
j_gene: TRBJ2-5
d_gene: -

CDR3aa: CASSKRSGSGTEAFF
CDR3nt: TGTGCCAGCAGTAAGAGATCAGGGTCAGGAACTGAAGCTTTCTTT
abundance: -
v_gene: TRBV7-8
j_gene: TRBJ1-1
d_gene: -

CDR3aa: CASSRLGPDQPQHF
CDR3nt: TGTGCCAGCAGCCGTCTGGGGCCGGATCAGCCCCAGCATTTT
abundance: large
v_gene: TRBV6-6
j_gene: TRBJ1-5
d_gene: -

CDR3aa: CASSYLGSLTDTQYF
CDR3nt: TGTGCCAGCAGTTACCTTGGGAGCCTCACAGATACGCAGTATTTT
abundance: -
v_gene: TRBV6-6
j_gene: TRBJ2-3
d_gene: -

CDR3aa: CASSVGPNNEQFF
CDR3nt: TGTGCCAGCAGCGTCGGGCCCAACAATGAGCAGTTCTTC
abundance: -
v_gene: TRBV9
j_gene: TRBJ2-1
d_gene: -

CDR3aa: CAWSVRPGEAQYF
CDR3nt: TGTGCCTGGAGTGTACGTCCAGGGGAGGCGCAGTACTTC
abundance: -
v_gene: TRBV30
j_gene: TRBJ2-7
d_gene: -

CDR3aa: CASRGLEGWYNEQFF
CDR3nt: TGTGCCAGCAGGGGACTAGAGGGATGGTACAATGAGCAGTTCTTC
abundance: -
v_gene: TRBV6-1
j_gene: TRBJ2-1
d_gene: TRBD2

CDR3aa: CASSVVSESHTQYF
CDR3nt: TGTGCCAGCAGCGTAGTTAGCGAGTCCCATACGCAGTATTTT
abundance: once
v_gene: TRBV9
j_gene: TRBJ2-3
d_gene: -

CDR3aa: CASSLGLATYEQYF
CDR3nt: TGTGCCAGCAGCTTAGGACTAGCGACCTACGAGCAGTACTTC
abundance: few
v_gene: TRBV11-2
j_gene: TRBJ2-7
d_gene: TRBD2

CDR3aa: CASVGEKLFF
CDR3nt: TGTGCCAGCGTGGGGGAAAAACTGTTTTTT
abundance: few
v_gene: TRBV21-1
j_gene: TRBJ1-4
d_gene: -

CDR3aa: CASSADRGRTNEKLFF
CDR3nt: TGTGCCAGTAGTGCGGACAGGGGGCGAACTAATGAAAAACTGTTTTTT
abundance: few
v_gene: TRBV19
j_gene: TRBJ1-4
d_gene: TRBD1

CDR3aa: CASSLQGASNQPQHF
CDR3nt: TGCGCCAGCAGCTTACAGGGGGCGAGCAATCAGCCCCAGCATTTT
abundance: few
v_gene: TRBV5-1
j_gene: TRBJ1-5
d_gene: TRBD1